The present T cell receptor (beta chain) was sequenced within a study of T cell changes during pregnancy in multiple sclerosis. Germline CDR1 reads SEHNR; CDR2 reads FQNEAQ (reference sequence). The CDR3 is 14 residues long. Trimming took off 4 bases at V and 2 bases at J, with 12 bases between the two ends. This clone was recorded only once. TCRdb's copy holds only in-frame clones and misses some; the assay was immunoSEQ multiplex PCR. The data show about 89,000 clones, 92% seen once. The J gene is TRBJ2-7, the V gene TRBV7-9; tentatively, D is TRBD2 (7 bases). Sequenced material: peripheral blood, taken after pregnancy. This TCR came from a female donor in good health, enrolled as a control in a pregnancy study. CDR3 residues: CASSSVGGPYEQYF. CDR3 nucleotides: TGTGCCAGCAGCTCAGTGGGGGGGCCCTACGAGCAGTACTTC.